Each of the 20 T cell receptor beta chains below was sequenced from the same sample in a study of blood T cell repertoires in COVID-19. Sequencing used immunoSEQ multiplex PCR; TCRdb keeps in-frame clones, though not all of them. In the table there are around 330,000 clones, 85% of which are singletons. Input material: PBMCs or T cells enriched from blood (not recorded which). The receptors here all came from a woman aged 25 to 39 who had been exposed to COVID-19.

The gene calls are TRBV27 and TRBJ2-6, with TRBD1 identical over 8 bases. CDR3 length: 17 amino acids. Germline values: CDR1 MNHEY, CDR2 SMNVEV (reference sequence). The J segment lost 2 bases and the V segment lost 5 bases, leaving 8 bases of the junction unmatched. The CDR3, as DNA: TGTGCCAGCAGTCTAAATCCAGGGGGCGCTGGGGCCAACGTCCTGACTTTC. Amino acid sequence: CASSLNPGGAGANVLTF.

The CDR3: CASSPGQGGSQPQHF. In nucleotides, the CDR3 is TGTGCCAGCAGCCCAGGACAGGGAGGGAGTCAGCCCCAGCATTTT. This chain connects TRBV7-6 to TRBJ1-5; 8 bases are a match to TRBD1. The CDR3 runs 15 residues. Germline CDR1 and CDR2: SGHVS and FNYEAQ. Trimming at V came to 5 bases and at J to 6 bases, leaving 9 bases not matched to a gene.

This chain uses TRBV19 with TRBJ2-3; D remains ambiguous. The CDR3 loop spans 11 amino acids. Trimming shortened V by 5 bases and J by 5 bases, and 5 bases separated the two germline ends. Germline CDR1 LNHDA, CDR2 SQIVND (reference sequence). CDR3 DNA sequence: TGTGCCAGTAGTTTCTTAGATACGCAGTATTTT. This codes for CASSFLDTQYF.

This chain connects TRBV9 to TRBJ2-1; TRBD2 matches 7 bases. Germline assignment: CDR1 SGDLS and CDR2 YYNGEE. Trimming at V came to 0 bases and at J to 9 bases, leaving 9 bases not matched to a gene. This CDR3 spans 15 amino acids. CDR3 sequence: CASSVGGLDMGEQFF. DNA for the CDR3: TGTGCCAGCAGCGTAGGAGGACTAGATATGGGTGAGCAGTTCTTC.

V is TRBV3-1 (or the pseudogene TRBV3-2) and J is TRBJ1-2; 8 bases line up with TRBD1. The CDR3 length is 15 residues. V lost 3 bases to trimming and J lost 4 bases; unmatched junction nucleotides: 7. CDR1 is LGHDT and CDR2 is YNNKEL in the germline V gene (reference sequence). The CDR3 region has the DNA TGTGCCAGCAGCCAGCGACAGGGGACAGCCTATGGCTACACCTTC. Protein sequence: CASSQRQGTAYGYTF.

V gene TRBV6-4 combines with J gene TRBJ1-1, with D tentatively TRBD1 (6 bases). The V end was cut by 0 bases, the J end by 9 bases, with 17 bases between. Germline V gene sequence: CDR1 MRHNA, CDR2 SNTAGT. The CDR3 is 15 amino acids. CDR3 in DNA: TGTGCCAGCAGTGACTCGTCGGGGACATCCCGAAAAGCTTTCTTT. Its protein product is CASSDSSGTSRKAFF.

This clone was seen once. The rearrangement uses TRBV6-1 and TRBJ2-1; TRBD1 is a possible D gene (6 bases). The CDR3 totals 16 residues. V was shortened by 4 bases and J by 0 bases, with 13 bases between the two germline ends. Looked up from germline, CDR1 is MNHNS and CDR2 is SASEGT. DNA of the CDR3: TGTGCCAGCAGTGGCCGACAGGAGAGCTCCTACAATGAGCAGTTCTTC. This encodes CASSGRQESSYNEQFF.

The V and J genes are TRBV9 and TRBJ2-1; 10 bases align to TRBD2. Losses at the gene ends were 2 bases for V and 6 bases for J; bases not matched to a gene: 5. CDR1 is SGDLS, CDR2 YYNGEE, per germline. The CDR3 length is 15 residues. Here the CDR3 reads CASSVPSGRSNEQFF. CDR3 DNA sequence: TGTGCCAGCAGCGTGCCTAGCGGGAGATCCAATGAGCAGTTCTTC.

The CDR3, as DNA: TGTGCCAGCAGTCCGGGAAGGGAGCAGTTCTTC. It translates to CASSPGREQFF. This chain joins TRBV12-3 or TRBV12-4 and TRBJ2-1; maybe TRBD2 (5 bases). Trimming pared 5 bases from V and 10 bases from J, leaving 9 bases between. The CDR3 sequence is 11 residues long.

This clone was observed a single time. This chain joins TRBV6-6 and TRBJ1-2, with D hard to call. Germline V lookup: CDR1 MNHNY, CDR2 SVGAGI (reference sequence). V was trimmed by 6 bases and J by 5 bases, leaving 10 bases between them. The CDR3 loop spans 12 amino acids. CDR3 DNA: TGTGCCAGCAGGGGGAGTAGTTATGGCTACACCTTC. Translated: CASRGSSYGYTF.

The rearrangement uses TRBV24-1 and TRBJ1-5; TRBD1 matches 7 bases. The CDR3 is 14 amino acids. Unmatched junction bases numbered 5, after V lost 3 bases and J lost 7 bases. The germline V gene has CDR1 KGHDR and CDR2 SFDVKD. CDR3 nucleotide sequence: TGTGCCACCAGTGATCCGACACAGGGGCAGCCCCAGCATTTT. The encoded protein is CATSDPTQGQPQHF.

The chain recombines TRBV5-1 with TRBJ2-5; D ambiguous. This CDR3 has 13 residues. V lost 1 base and J 0 bases, leaving 4 bases between the germline ends. Germline-derived CDR1 and CDR2 are SGHRS and YFSETQ. This chain's CDR3 is CASSLTHQETQYF. The CDR3 region has the DNA TGCGCCAGCAGCTTGACACACCAAGAGACCCAGTACTTC.

This clone occurred once. V is TRBV19 and J is TRBJ1-2; a weak D match, TRBD1 (5 bases). Trimming pared 7 bases from V and 0 bases from J, leaving 9 bases between. CDR1 is LNHDA and CDR2 is SQIVND in the germline V gene (reference sequence). The CDR3 runs to 13 residues. The CDR3 region is CASTPGTNYGYTF. CDR3 in DNA: TGTGCCAGTACACCAGGGACTAACTATGGCTACACCTTC.

The chain recombines TRBV2 with TRBJ2-2; D gene ambiguous. The V end was cut by 5 bases, the J end by 0 bases, with 10 bases between. Germline values: CDR1 SNHLY, CDR2 FYNNEI. The CDR3 extends over 15 amino acids. This CDR3 reads CASSLASANTGELFF. The CDR3 DNA follows: TGTGCCAGCAGTCTCGCCTCAGCGAACACCGGGGAGCTGTTTTTT.

The chain couples TRBV5-1 to TRBJ2-7; 9 bases are a match to TRBD1. V shed 4 bases, J shed 4 bases, and the junction held 6 bases outside the gene matches. The germline CDR1 and CDR2 sequences are SGHRS and YFSETQ. The CDR3 spans 14 residues. This CDR3 reads CASSPGQGRYEQYF. The CDR3, as DNA: TGCGCCAGCAGCCCGGGACAGGGAAGATACGAGCAGTACTTC.

This clone was found a few times. The chain recombines TRBV9 with TRBJ2-3, with 12 bases identical to TRBD1. CDR3 length: 18 amino acids. Germline V lookup: CDR1 SGDLS, CDR2 YYNGEE. J lost 0 bases, V lost 4 bases, and 9 bases had no gene match. The CDR3 nucleotides are TGTGCCAGCAGCCCCGGGACAGGGGGCGGTTTTAGCACAGATACGCAGTATTTT. It yields the protein CASSPGTGGGFSTDTQYF.

CDR3 DNA sequence: TGTGCCAGCAGTTCTCCGACAGGGGGCGAGGTCTACACCTTC. As protein: CASSSPTGGEVYTF. The J gene is TRBJ1-2, the V gene TRBV28, with TRBD1 identical over 10 bases. J lost 10 bases, V lost 4 bases, and 9 bases had no gene match. This CDR3 has 14 amino acids. Germline CDR1 is MDHEN and CDR2 is SYDVKM.

This clone has a single count. The rearrangement links TRBV19 to TRBJ1-2; 8 bases are a match to TRBD1. The ends lost 7 bases at V and 7 bases at J; junction bases unmatched: 2. Germline V lookup: CDR1 LNHDA, CDR2 SQIVND (reference sequence). The CDR3 is 11 residues long. CDR3 amino acids: CASTDRGGYTF. CDR3 sequence (DNA): TGTGCCAGTACCGACAGGGGTGGCTACACCTTC.

The V gene is TRBV2, the J gene TRBJ2-2, with a possible D match to TRBD2 (6 bases). Germline CDR1 and CDR2: SNHLY and FYNNEI. Trimming took off 2 bases at V and 8 bases at J, with 15 bases between the two ends. The CDR3 sequence is 15 residues long. This CDR3 is CASSESSAKMGELFF. Here the CDR3 DNA reads TGTGCCAGCAGTGAATCTAGCGCAAAAATGGGGGAGCTGTTTTTT. Together with reference TRBV2 and TRBJ2-2, the CDR3 gives the full variable domain: EPEVTQTPSHQVTQMGQEVILRCVPISNHLYFYWYRQILGQKVEFLVSFYNNEISEKSEIFDDQFSVERPDGSNFTLKIRSTKLEDSAMYFCASSESSAKMGELFFGEGSRLTVL.

The genes are TRBV19 and TRBJ1-1, with unresolved D. The CDR3 extends over 11 amino acids. The V end was cut by 4 bases, the J end by 7 bases, with 7 bases between. The germline CDR1 and CDR2 sequences are LNHDA and SQIVND (reference sequence). The CDR3: CASSTTIEAFF. DNA of the CDR3: TGTGCCAGTAGTACCACTATTGAAGCTTTCTTT.